The rows below give T cell receptor beta chains drawn from one sample of a study of cytomegalovirus exposure and HLA in healthy donors. Libraries were prepared by immunoSEQ multiplex PCR; TCRdb keeps only in-frame clonotypes and omits some of them. The sample includes some 130,000 clones, about four fifths of them seen just once. Sequences were obtained from PBMCs. These TCRs come from a man younger than 45 in good health. Each CDR3 is given with its conserved first and last residue. A D gene is named only where the DNA matches it firmly. Size is stated for part of the rows, as once, few or many counts, or as a class when the clone is expanded.

TRBJ2-7	TRBD2	TRBV7-2	-	CASSFRRGSSYEQYF	TGTGCCAGCAGCTTTAGGCGGGGGAGCTCCTACGAGCAGTACTTC
TRBJ2-7	-	TRBV11-2	-	CASSRIDSSYEQYF	TGTGCCAGCAGCCGCATCGACTCCTCCTACGAGCAGTACTTC
TRBJ2-5	-	TRBV29-1	-	CSVEFSHRGLETQYF	TGCAGCGTTGAATTTAGTCACAGGGGACTGGAGACCCAGTACTTC
TRBJ2-7	TRBD1	TRBV27	-	CASSHPLIGTGEQYF	TGTGCCAGCAGCCACCCCCTTATTGGGACAGGCGAGCAGTACTTC
TRBJ1-4	TRBD1	TRBV2	-	CASSEGGGQGNEKLFF	TGTGCCAGCAGTGAAGGAGGAGGACAGGGAAATGAAAAACTGTTTTTT
TRBJ1-1	-	TRBV30	-	CAWSYSGGHTEAFF	TGTGCCTGGAGTTATAGTGGAGGACACACTGAAGCTTTCTTT
TRBJ1-4	-	TRBV25-1	few	CASSPEVIGKLFF	TGTGCCAGCAGTCCGGAGGTGATCGGAAAACTGTTTTTT
TRBJ1-2	-	TRBV7-2	-	CASSQTGPGGYTF	TGTGCCAGCAGCCAAACCGGGCCGGGAGGCTACACCTTC
TRBJ1-4	TRBD1	TRBV28	-	CASSNAGDRGRRKLFF	TGTGCCAGCAGCAATGCGGGGGACAGGGGTCGTCGGAAACTGTTTTTT
TRBJ2-2	-	TRBV6-6	-	CASRITSTGELFF	TGTGCCAGCAGAATTACTAGTACCGGGGAGCTGTTTTTT
TRBJ1-5	-	TRBV18	-	CASSPAQDGNQPQHF	TGTGCCAGCTCACCAGCACAAGATGGCAATCAGCCCCAGCATTTT
TRBJ2-7	TRBD1	TRBV7-9	-	CASSFQGAPEQYF	TGTGCCAGCAGCTTTCAGGGGGCGCCCGAGCAGTACTTC
TRBJ1-1	-	TRBV4-2	-	CASSQGTGGWSTEAFF	TGTGCCAGCAGCCAAGGGACGGGAGGGTGGAGCACTGAAGCTTTCTTT
TRBJ2-7	-	TRBV28	-	CASSSHRTGSYEQYF	TGTGCCAGCAGTTCCCACAGGACCGGTAGCTACGAGCAGTACTTC
TRBJ2-2	TRBD1	TRBV4-1	-	CASSLYGTGPGELFF	TGCGCCAGCAGCCTGTATGGGACAGGGCCCGGGGAGCTGTTTTTT
TRBJ2-3	TRBD2	TRBV19	once	CASRRGRETDTQYF	TGTGCCAGTCGCCGGGGGAGGGAGACAGATACGCAGTATTTT
TRBJ2-3	TRBD1	TRBV6-6	-	CASSITGADTQYF	TGTGCCAGCAGTATTACAGGGGCAGATACGCAGTATTTT
TRBJ1-2	-	TRBV21-1	few	CASSKAMGDGYTF	TGTGCCAGCAGCAAAGCGATGGGCGATGGCTACACCTTC
TRBJ2-1	-	TRBV13	-	CASSLGLTNEQFF	TGTGCCAGCAGCTTGGGACTTACTAATGAGCAGTTCTTC
TRBJ2-1	-	TRBV2	-	CAGPTTRLGEQFF	TGTGCCGGACCGACTACGCGGTTAGGTGAGCAGTTCTTC
TRBJ2-1	-	TRBV28	few	CASSPQAAGSNEQFF	TGTGCCAGCAGTCCGCAGGCAGCTGGAAGCAATGAGCAGTTCTTC
TRBJ2-3	TRBD2	TRBV11-3	-	CASSLGSLAGKTDTQYF	TGTGCCAGCAGCTTAGGGTCGCTAGCGGGGAAGACAGATACGCAGTATTTT